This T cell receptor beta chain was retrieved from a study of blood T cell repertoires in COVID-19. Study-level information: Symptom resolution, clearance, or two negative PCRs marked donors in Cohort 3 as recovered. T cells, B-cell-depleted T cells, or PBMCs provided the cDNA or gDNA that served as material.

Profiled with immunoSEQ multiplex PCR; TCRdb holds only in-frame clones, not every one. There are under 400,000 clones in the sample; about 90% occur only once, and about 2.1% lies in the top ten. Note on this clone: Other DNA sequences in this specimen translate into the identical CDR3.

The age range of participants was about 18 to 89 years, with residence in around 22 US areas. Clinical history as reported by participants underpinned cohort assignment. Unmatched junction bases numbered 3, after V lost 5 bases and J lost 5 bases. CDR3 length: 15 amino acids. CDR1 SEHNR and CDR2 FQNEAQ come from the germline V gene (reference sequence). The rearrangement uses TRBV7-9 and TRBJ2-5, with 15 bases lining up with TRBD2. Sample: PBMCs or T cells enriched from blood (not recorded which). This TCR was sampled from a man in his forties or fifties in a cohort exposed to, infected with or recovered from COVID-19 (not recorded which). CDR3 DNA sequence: TGTGCCAGCAGCCCCGGACTAGCGGGAGGGGAGACCCAGTACTTC. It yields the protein CASSPGLAGGETQYF.